This T cell receptor (beta chain) derives from a study of PD-1 blockade in classical Hodgkin lymphoma. There was relapse after autologous stem cell transplantation in every patient, and there was variation in brentuximab vedotin exposure. Looked up from germline, CDR1 is SEHNR and CDR2 is FQNEAQ (reference sequence). Trimming took off 6 bases at V and 2 bases at J, with 11 bases between the two ends. The CDR3 extends over 14 amino acids. Repertoires were generated with immunoSEQ multiplex PCR, while TCRdb's copy carries only in-frame clones and drops some. The table shows 45,000 to 55,000 clones, with roughly 80% occurring only once.

Sequenced material: peripheral blood mononuclear cells (PBMCs), taken at baseline. The V gene is TRBV7-9, the J gene TRBJ1-5; D is uncertain. This TCR was sampled from a human donor with classical Hodgkin lymphoma. CDR3 region: CASSTTQGNQPQHF. In nucleotides, the CDR3 is TGTGCCAGCAGTACAACTCAGGGCAATCAGCCCCAGCATTTT.